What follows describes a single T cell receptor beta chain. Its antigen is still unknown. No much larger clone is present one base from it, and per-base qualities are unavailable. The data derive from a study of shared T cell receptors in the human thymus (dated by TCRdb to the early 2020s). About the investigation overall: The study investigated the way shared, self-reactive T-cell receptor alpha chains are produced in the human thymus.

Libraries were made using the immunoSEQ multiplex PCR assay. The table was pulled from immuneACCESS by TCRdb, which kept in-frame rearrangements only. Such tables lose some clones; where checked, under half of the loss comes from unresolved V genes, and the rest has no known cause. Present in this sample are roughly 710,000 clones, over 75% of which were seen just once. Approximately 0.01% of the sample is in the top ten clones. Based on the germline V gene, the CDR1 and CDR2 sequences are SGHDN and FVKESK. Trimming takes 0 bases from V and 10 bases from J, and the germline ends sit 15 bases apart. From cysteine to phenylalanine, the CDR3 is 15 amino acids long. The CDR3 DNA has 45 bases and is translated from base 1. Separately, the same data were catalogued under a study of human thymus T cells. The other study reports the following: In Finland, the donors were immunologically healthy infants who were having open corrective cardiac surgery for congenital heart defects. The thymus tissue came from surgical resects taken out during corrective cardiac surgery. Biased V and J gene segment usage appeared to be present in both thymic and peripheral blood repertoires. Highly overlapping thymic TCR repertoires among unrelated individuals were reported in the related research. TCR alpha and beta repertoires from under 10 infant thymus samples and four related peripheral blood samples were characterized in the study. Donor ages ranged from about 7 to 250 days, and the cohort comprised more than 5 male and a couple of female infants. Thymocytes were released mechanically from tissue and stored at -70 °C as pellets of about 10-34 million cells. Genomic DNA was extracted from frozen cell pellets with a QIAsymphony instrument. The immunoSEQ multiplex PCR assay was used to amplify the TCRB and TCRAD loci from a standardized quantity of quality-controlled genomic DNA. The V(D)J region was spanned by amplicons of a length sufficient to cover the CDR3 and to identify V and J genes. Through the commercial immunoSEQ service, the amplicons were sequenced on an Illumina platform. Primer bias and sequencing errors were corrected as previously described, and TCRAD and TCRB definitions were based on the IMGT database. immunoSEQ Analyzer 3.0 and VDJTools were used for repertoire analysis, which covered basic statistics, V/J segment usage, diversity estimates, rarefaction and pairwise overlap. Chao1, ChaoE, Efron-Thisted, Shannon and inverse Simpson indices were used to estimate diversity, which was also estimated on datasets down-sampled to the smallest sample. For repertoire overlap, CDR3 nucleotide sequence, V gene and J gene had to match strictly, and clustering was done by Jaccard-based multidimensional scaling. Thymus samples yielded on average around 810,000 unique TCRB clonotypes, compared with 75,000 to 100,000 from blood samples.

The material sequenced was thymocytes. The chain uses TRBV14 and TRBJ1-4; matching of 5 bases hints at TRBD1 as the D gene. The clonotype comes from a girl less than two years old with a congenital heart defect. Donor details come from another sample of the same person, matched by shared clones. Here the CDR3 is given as CASSQDRPAGGKLFF. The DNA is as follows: TGTGCCAGCAGCCAAGATCGACCTGCGGGGGGAAAACTGTTTTTT.